This entry concerns a single T cell receptor (beta chain). Its antigen remains unknown. The sample belongs to a study of T cell responses to AZD1222 COVID-19 vaccine. Study findings and constraints: Spike-spanning, vaccine-associated CD4 TCRs were dominant at 160-218 and 743-854. Within unmutated variant regions lay the reported targets of nearly half of spike-specific TCRs. When two AZD1222 doses had been given, Spike-specific TCR breadth and depth rose. In all cases, repertoires were sampled only after the peak T cell response.

V lost 1 base and J lost 6, with 13 bases in between. In germline, CDR1 is SGHNT, CDR2 YYREEE (reference sequence). CDR3 length equals 15 residues. Measured with immunoSEQ multiplex PCR; TCRdb has only the in-frame clones, and not every one. Among more than 85,000 clones listed, roughly nine tenths were seen once. The rearrangement uses TRBV5-4 and TRBJ2-2; D call uncertain. The clonotype comes from an adult in good health. This specimen was peripheral blood, taken on day 0 of AZD1222 vaccination. For the CDR3, the DNA is TGTGCCAGCAGCTTGCCGACTGTTGGACCCGGGGAGCTGTTTTTT. Encoded protein: CASSLPTVGPGELFF.